The sequence of this TCR beta chain was determined in a study of OX40 agonist ivuxolimab in advanced cancers. Whole-study context: Partial responses occurred in three patients (one hepatocellular carcinoma, two cutaneous melanoma).

Autoimmune disease history or systemic immunosuppression excluded patients. Clones were sequenced by immunoSEQ multiplex PCR, and TCRdb holds only the in-frame ones, with some missing. The profile shows 60,000 to 75,000 clones, approximately 84% of them singletons. Worth noting for this clone: No antigen is known for it.

Regarding the study as a whole: There was clonal expansion of CD4+ and CD8+ blood T cells by week 6 at 0.1 to 3.0 mg/kg. Among T cells, CD8+ cells averaged more expanded clones than CD4+ cells.

Germline V gene data show CDR1 as LNHDA and CDR2 as SQIVND (reference sequence). Trimming removed 7 bases at V and 2 bases at J, with 8 bases between. The CDR3 extends over 13 amino acids. The chain carries TRBV19 and TRBJ2-2; a weak D match, TRBD2 (6 bases). This clonotype was sampled from an adult with an advanced solid tumor such as melanoma, head and neck, liver or kidney cancer. Sequencing used CD4+ or CD8+ T cells sorted from blood, obtained in a trial of the OX40 agonist ivuxolimab. This CDR3 is CASTGLNTGELFF. CDR3 in DNA: TGTGCCAGTACCGGACTAAACACCGGGGAGCTGTTTTTT.